This is a list of T cell receptor beta chains from one sample in a study of PD-1 blockade in classical Hodgkin lymphoma. The repertoire was sequenced with immunoSEQ multiplex PCR; TCRdb's copy has only in-frame clones and lacks some. This table has some 50,000 clones, about 73% appearing once. The sequences come from peripheral blood mononuclear cells (PBMCs), collected at baseline. These TCRs come from a human donor with classical Hodgkin lymphoma. CDR3s include the opening cysteine and the closing phenylalanine or tryptophan. The D gene is left open where the match is weak. For some rows the clone size is stated as once, few or many, or as a class when expanded; others skip it.

j_call clone_size v_call d_call cdr3_aa cdr3_nt
TRBJ1-5 few TRBV2 TRBD1 CASANGGGTGGGNQPQHF TGTGCCAGCGCAAATGGCGGGGGGACAGGGGGCGGCAATCAGCCCCAGCATTTT
TRBJ2-7 NA TRBV2 NA CASRGAGHNPSYEQYF TGTGCCAGCAGGGGGGCGGGACACAACCCCTCCTACGAGCAGTACTTC
TRBJ1-5 NA TRBV6-5 NA CASSDTFSNQPQHF TGTGCCAGCAGTGACACCTTTAGCAATCAGCCCCAGCATTTT
TRBJ2-2 NA TRBV27 NA CASSYTTGELFF TGTGCCAGCAGCTATACGACCGGGGAGCTGTTTTTT
TRBJ2-1 once TRBV9 TRBD1 CASSLGQGAYNEQFF TGTGCCAGCAGTCTTGGACAGGGGGCCTACAATGAGCAGTTCTTC
TRBJ2-3 large TRBV7-6 TRBD2 CASSLGTSGPGATDTQYF TGTGCCAGCAGCTTAGGTACTAGCGGCCCGGGTGCGACAGATACGCAGTATTTT
TRBJ2-5 NA TRBV2 TRBD1 CASSERQGGAGETQYF TGTGCCAGCAGTGAGAGACAGGGGGGGGCCGGGGAGACCCAGTACTTC
TRBJ1-2 once TRBV11-3 NA CASSLAATWGYTF TGTGCCAGCAGCTTAGCAGCGACCTGGGGCTACACCTTC
TRBJ2-2 NA TRBV9 TRBD1 CASSASGTVITGELFF TGTGCCAGCAGCGCTTCCGGGACAGTTATAACCGGGGAGCTGTTTTTT
TRBJ2-7 few TRBV7-9 TRBD1 CASSPWTGPDEQYF TGTGCCAGCAGCCCCTGGACAGGGCCCGACGAGCAGTACTTC
TRBJ2-5 NA TRBV11-3 TRBD2 CASSSVLAGTQETQYF TGTGCCAGCAGCTCGGTATTAGCGGGGACTCAAGAGACCCAGTACTTC
TRBJ1-1 NA TRBV19 TRBD1 CASTRQGAFGTEAFF TGTGCCAGTACACGACAGGGGGCATTTGGTACTGAAGCTTTCTTT
TRBJ1-1 NA TRBV27 NA CASSLSGPNTEAFF TGTGCCAGCAGTTTGAGCGGCCCGAACACTGAAGCTTTCTTT
TRBJ1-5 NA TRBV10-2 NA CASRQGEHQPQHF TGCGCCAGCAGACAGGGTGAACATCAGCCCCAGCATTTT
TRBJ1-1 once TRBV28 NA CASSLAGNTEAFF TGTGCCAGCAGTCTGGCGGGGAACACTGAAGCTTTCTTT
TRBJ1-1 NA TRBV19 NA CASSYDRGDTEAFF TGTGCCAGTAGTTACGACAGAGGCGACACTGAAGCTTTCTTT
TRBJ1-4 NA TRBV4-1 TRBD1 CASSNRGPATNEKLFF TGCGCCAGCAGCAACAGGGGGCCTGCAACTAATGAAAAACTGTTTTTT
TRBJ1-1 NA TRBV2 NA CASSGVGPTEAFF TGTGCCAGCAGTGGGGTGGGTCCCACTGAAGCTTTCTTT
TRBJ2-3 NA TRBV2 TRBD2 CASISGGGADTQYF TGTGCCAGCATTTCGGGAGGGGGGGCAGATACGCAGTATTTT
TRBJ1-1 NA TRBV19 NA CASSIWPAKNTEAFF TGTGCCAGTAGTATATGGCCAGCAAAGAACACTGAAGCTTTCTTT
TRBJ2-5 NA TRBV2 TRBD2 CASWSAGFKETQYF TGTGCCTCCTGGTCAGCGGGGTTCAAAGAGACCCAGTACTTC
TRBJ1-1 NA TRBV2 NA CASNRLNTEAFF TGTGCCAGTAACCGTCTGAACACTGAAGCTTTCTTT
TRBJ1-5 NA TRBV28 NA CASSFGGARLGNQPQHF TGTGCCAGCAGTTTTGGGGGGGCGCGGTTAGGCAATCAGCCCCAGCATTTT
TRBJ2-1 NA TRBV2 NA CASSLYNEQFF TGTGCCAGCAGTCTATACAATGAGCAGTTCTTC
TRBJ1-2 medium-sized TRBV11-3 NA CASSSRSWGYTF TGTGCCAGCAGCTCCAGGTCTTGGGGCTACACCTTC
TRBJ2-4 NA TRBV10-2 NA CASSESSFKNIQYF TGCGCCAGCAGTGAGTCGTCGTTTAAGAACATTCAGTACTTC
TRBJ1-2 NA TRBV2 NA CASSEANQMSYGYTF TGTGCCAGCAGTGAGGCGAACCAGATGAGCTATGGCTACACCTTC
TRBJ1-1 once TRBV14 NA CASSQEGWGGVAFF TGTGCCAGCAGCCAAGAAGGCTGGGGAGGGGTGGCTTTCTTT
TRBJ2-1 NA TRBV5-1 NA CASSLQLHNEQFF TGCGCCAGCAGCTTACAACTACACAATGAGCAGTTCTTC
TRBJ1-2 NA TRBV5-1 TRBD1 CASSLSGTAIRGYTF TGCGCCAGCAGCCTATCCGGGACAGCCATCCGGGGCTACACCTTC
TRBJ1-2 NA TRBV19 NA CASSPMTANYGYTF TGTGCCAGTAGTCCAATGACAGCTAACTATGGCTACACCTTC
TRBJ2-1 NA TRBV6-1 TRBD2 CASSGVAGVGEQFF TGTGCCAGCTCAGGGGTAGCGGGAGTAGGGGAGCAGTTCTTC
TRBJ1-3 NA TRBV9 NA CASKSSGNTIYF TGTGCCAGCAAAAGCTCTGGAAACACCATATATTTT